This TCR beta chain was sequenced for a study of T cells after posttransplantation cyclophosphamide. General study findings and limits: Tissue-infiltrating T cells from skin or gut overlapped little with blood T cells. Donor-recipient repertoire similarity was low at 1-2 months, rising over year one. TRB clonality was highly associated with recipient CMV seropositivity and reactivation.

About this clone itself: As yet, its antigen is unknown.

Using immunoSEQ multiplex PCR, the repertoire was profiled, and TCRdb retains in-frame clones only, with some absent. Among about 5,400 clones listed, around 93% were seen once. Per germline, CDR1 LNHDA and CDR2 SQIVND (reference sequence). Trimming removed 6 bases from V and 9 bases from J; junction bases left unmatched: 8. The CDR3 runs 13 residues. This receptor was taken from a woman between 55 and 75 years old in good health, CMV-negative, and a related stem cell transplant donor. V and J are TRBV19 and TRBJ2-1, with 7 bases matching TRBD1. Sequencing used CD4+ T cells sorted from bone marrow. The CDR3: CASRRGPGGEQFF. The DNA for the CDR3 is TGTGCCAGTAGGAGGGGGCCTGGAGGTGAGCAGTTCTTC.